This T cell receptor beta chain was captured by sequencing in a study of blood T cell repertoires in COVID-19. The wider study: There were acute and convalescent COVID-19 samples, and they came from the United States, Italy and Spain. In each case, the material was cDNA or gDNA derived from T cells, B-cell-depleted T cells, or PBMCs.

This clone was detected only once. In the original workflow: Amplified reference gene primers provided the basis for estimating nucleated cell counts. This table comes from immunoSEQ multiplex PCR, and its TCRdb copy is limited to in-frame clones, with some not included. That table gives V, J and clone size, and the DNA gave D and trimming. The table shows roughly 200,000 clones, with approximately 86% occurring only once. The CDR3 extends over 15 amino acids. The V gene lost 6 bases and the J gene lost 3 bases, with 15 bases spanning the gap. Germline CDR1 MNHEY, CDR2 SVGAGI. This clonotype originated in a man aged 55 to 70 with acute or convalescent COVID-19. V gene TRBV6-5 combines with J gene TRBJ2-4, with D maybe TRBD2 (7 bases). The sample comprised peripheral blood. The CDR3 is CASSGGGGGKNIQYF. The CDR3 nucleotides are TGTGCCAGCAGCGGAGGGGGGGGTGGCAAAAACATTCAGTACTTC.